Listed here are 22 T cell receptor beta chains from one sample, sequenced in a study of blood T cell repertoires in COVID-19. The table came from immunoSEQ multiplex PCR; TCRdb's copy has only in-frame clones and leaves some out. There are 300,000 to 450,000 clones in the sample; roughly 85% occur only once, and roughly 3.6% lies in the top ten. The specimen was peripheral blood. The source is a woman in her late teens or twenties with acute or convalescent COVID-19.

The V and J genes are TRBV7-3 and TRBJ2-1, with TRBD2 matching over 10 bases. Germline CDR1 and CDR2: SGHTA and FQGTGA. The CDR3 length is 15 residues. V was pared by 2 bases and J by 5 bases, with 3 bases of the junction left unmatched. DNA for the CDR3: TGTGCCAGCAGCTTACAGCGGGGGGGCCACAATGAGCAGTTCTTC. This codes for CASSLQRGGHNEQFF.

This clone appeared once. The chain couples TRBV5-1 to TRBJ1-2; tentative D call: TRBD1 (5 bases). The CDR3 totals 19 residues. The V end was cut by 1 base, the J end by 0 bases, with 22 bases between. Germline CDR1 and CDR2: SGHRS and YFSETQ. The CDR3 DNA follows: TGCGCCAGCAGCTTGCTAACGTCCTATGGGGGGAACTCTAACTATGGCTACACCTTC. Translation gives CASSLLTSYGGNSNYGYTF.

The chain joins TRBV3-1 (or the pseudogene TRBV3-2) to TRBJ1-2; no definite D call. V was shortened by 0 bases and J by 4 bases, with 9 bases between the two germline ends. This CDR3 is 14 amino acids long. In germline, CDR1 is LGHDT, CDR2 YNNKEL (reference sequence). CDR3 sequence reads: CASSQEQPTYGYTF. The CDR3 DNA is TGTGCCAGCAGCCAAGAACAGCCGACCTATGGCTACACCTTC.

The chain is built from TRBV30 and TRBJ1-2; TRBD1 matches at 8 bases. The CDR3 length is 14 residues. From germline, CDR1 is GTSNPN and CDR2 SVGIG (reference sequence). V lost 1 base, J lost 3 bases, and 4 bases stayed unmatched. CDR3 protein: CAWSAGTGDYGYTF. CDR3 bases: TGTGCCTGGAGTGCCGGGACAGGAGACTATGGCTACACCTTC.

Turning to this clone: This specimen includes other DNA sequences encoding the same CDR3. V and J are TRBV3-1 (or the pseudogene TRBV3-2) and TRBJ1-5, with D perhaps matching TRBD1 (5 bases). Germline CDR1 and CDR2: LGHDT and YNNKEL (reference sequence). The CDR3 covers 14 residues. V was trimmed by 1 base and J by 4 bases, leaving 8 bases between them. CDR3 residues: CASSQAGGNQPQHF. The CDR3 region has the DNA TGTGCCAGCAGCCAAGCGGGGGGAAATCAGCCCCAGCATTTT.

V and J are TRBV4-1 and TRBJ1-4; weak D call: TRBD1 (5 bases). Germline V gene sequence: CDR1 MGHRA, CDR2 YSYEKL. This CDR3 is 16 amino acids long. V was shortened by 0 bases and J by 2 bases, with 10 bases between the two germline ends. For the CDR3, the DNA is TGCGCCAGCAGCCAAGACCATCGACAGACTAATGAAAAACTGTTTTTT. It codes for CASSQDHRQTNEKLFF.

The CDR3 bases are TGTGCTAGTGGTTGGGGAGGGCAGGAGGGCAATCAGCCCCAGCATTTT. Residues: CASGWGGQEGNQPQHF. V usage is TRBV12-5 and J usage is TRBJ1-5; D is ambiguous. There are 16 residues in the CDR3. With 4 bases removed from V and 2 bases from J, the gap between germline ends came to 15 bases. The germline gives CDR1 LGHNT, CDR2 FRNRAP.

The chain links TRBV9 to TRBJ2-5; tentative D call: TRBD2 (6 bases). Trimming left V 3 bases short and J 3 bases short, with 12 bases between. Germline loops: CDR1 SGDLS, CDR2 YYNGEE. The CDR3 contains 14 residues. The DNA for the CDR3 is TGTGCCAGCAGCGCTCCCGGAGGGGAAGAGACCCAGTACTTC. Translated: CASSAPGGEETQYF.

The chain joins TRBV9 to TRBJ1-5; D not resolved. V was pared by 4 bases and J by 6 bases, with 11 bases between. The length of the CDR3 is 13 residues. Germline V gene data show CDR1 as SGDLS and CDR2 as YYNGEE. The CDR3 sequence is CASSRVGGQPQHF. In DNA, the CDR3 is TGTGCCAGCAGCAGGGTTGGAGGTCAGCCCCAGCATTTT.

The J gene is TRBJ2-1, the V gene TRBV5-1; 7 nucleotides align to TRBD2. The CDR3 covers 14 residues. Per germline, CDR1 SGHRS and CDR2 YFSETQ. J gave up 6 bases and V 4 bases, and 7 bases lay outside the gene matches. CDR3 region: CASSVRTRSNEQFF. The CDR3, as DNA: TGCGCCAGCAGCGTCAGGACTAGGTCCAATGAGCAGTTCTTC.

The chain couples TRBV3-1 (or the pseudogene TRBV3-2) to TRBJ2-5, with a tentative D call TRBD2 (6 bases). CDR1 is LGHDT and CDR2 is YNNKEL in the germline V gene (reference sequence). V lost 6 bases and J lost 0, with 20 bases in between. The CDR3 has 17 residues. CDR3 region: CASRQPTGTSYQETQYF. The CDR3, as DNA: TGTGCCAGCAGACAACCGACCGGGACTTCTTACCAAGAGACCCAGTACTTC.

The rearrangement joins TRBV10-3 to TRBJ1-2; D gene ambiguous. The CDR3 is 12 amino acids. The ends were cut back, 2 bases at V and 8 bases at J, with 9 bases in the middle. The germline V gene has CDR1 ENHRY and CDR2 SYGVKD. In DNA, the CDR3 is TGTGCCATCAGTGAGATTACGAGCGGCTACACCTTC. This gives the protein CAISEITSGYTF.

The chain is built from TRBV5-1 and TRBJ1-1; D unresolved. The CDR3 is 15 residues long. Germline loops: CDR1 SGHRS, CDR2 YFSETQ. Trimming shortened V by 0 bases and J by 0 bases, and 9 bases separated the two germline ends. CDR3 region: CASSLVAALNTEAFF. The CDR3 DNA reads TGCGCCAGCAGCTTGGTCGCGGCTTTGAACACTGAAGCTTTCTTT.

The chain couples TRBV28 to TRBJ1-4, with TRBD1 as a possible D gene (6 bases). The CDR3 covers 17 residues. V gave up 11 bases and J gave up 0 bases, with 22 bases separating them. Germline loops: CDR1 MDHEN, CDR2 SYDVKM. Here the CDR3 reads CAHMGGGGSATNEKLFF. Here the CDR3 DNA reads TGTGCCCATATGGGGGGAGGGGGAAGTGCAACTAATGAAAAACTGTTTTTT.

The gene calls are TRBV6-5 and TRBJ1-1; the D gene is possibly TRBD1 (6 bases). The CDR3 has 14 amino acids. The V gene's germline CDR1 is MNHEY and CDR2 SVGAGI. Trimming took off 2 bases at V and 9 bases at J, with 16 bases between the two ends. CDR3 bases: TGTGCCAGCAGTTACGGGTCAGGGGCGTATCAAGCTTTCTTT. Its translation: CASSYGSGAYQAFF.

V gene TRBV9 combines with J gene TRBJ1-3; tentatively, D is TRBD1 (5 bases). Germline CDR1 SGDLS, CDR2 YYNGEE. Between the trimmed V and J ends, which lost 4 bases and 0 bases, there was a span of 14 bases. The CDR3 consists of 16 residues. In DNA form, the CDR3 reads TGTGCCAGCAGCCACGACAGCCCTAGCTCTGGAAACACCATATATTTT. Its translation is CASSHDSPSSGNTIYF. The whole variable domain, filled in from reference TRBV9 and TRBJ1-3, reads DSGVTQTPKHLITATGQRVTLRCSPRSGDLSVYWYQQSLDQGLQFLIQYYNGEERAKGNILERFSAQQFPDLHSELNLSSLELGDSALYFCASSHDSPSSGNTIYFGEGSWLTVV.

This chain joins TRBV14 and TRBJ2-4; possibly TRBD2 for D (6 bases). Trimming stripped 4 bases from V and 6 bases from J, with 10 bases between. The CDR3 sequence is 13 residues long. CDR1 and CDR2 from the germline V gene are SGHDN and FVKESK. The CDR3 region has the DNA TGTGCCAGCAGCCGGGGGGTCGGAAACATTCAGTACTTC. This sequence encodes CASSRGVGNIQYF.

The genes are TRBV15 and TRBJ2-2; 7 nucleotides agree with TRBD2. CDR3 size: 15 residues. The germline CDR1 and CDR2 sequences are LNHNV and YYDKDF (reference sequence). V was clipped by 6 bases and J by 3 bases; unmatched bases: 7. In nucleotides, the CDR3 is TGTGCCACCAGTCCGGGACTAAGTCACACCGGGGAGCTGTTTTTT. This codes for CATSPGLSHTGELFF.

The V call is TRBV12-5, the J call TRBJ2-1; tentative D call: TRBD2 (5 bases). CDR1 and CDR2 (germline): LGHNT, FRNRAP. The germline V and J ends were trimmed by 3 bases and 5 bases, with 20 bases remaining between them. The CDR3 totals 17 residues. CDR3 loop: CASGLPGPGLLNNEQFF. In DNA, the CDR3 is TGTGCTAGTGGTTTACCCGGACCCGGACTCCTTAACAATGAGCAGTTCTTC.

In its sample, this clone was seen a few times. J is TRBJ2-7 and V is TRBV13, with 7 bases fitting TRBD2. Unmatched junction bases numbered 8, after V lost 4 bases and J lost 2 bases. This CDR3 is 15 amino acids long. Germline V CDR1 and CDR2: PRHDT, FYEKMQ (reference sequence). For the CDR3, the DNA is TGTGCCAGCAGCTACCGCGGGGGACTCGCCTACGAGCAGTACTTC. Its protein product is CASSYRGGLAYEQYF. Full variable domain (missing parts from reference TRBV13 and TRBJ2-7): AAGVIQSPRHLIKEKRETATLKCYPIPRHDTVYWYQQGPGQDPQFLISFYEKMQSDKGSIPDRFSAQQFSDYHSELNMSSLELGDSALYFCASSYRGGLAYEQYFGPGTRLTVT.

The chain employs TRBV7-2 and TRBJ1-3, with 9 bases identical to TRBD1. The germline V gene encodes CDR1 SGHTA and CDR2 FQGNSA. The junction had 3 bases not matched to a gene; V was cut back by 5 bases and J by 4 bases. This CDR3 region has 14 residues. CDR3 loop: CASSLGTGGNTIYF. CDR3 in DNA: TGTGCCAGCAGCCTAGGGACAGGGGGAAACACCATATATTTT.

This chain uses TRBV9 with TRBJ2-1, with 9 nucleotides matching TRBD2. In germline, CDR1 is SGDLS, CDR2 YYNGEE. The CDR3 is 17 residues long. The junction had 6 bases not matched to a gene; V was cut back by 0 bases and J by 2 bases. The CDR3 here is CASSVEGRGGPYNEQFF. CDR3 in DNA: TGTGCCAGCAGCGTAGAGGGGCGGGGGGGCCCCTACAATGAGCAGTTCTTC.